These 10 T cell receptor beta chains originate from one sample sequenced in a study of cytomegalovirus exposure and HLA in healthy donors. Primers included in the PCR were 60 Vbeta and 13 Jbeta primers. Assay used: immunoSEQ multiplex PCR; TCRdb lists only in-frame clones, some missing. The repertoire holds about 140,000 clones, almost 85% seen once, with 1.2% to 1.5% in the top ten. Specimen: PBMCs. Receptor source: a man aged 25-40 years in good health and CMV-seropositive.

This chain uses TRBV5-5 with TRBJ1-1; maybe TRBD1 (6 bases). V gave up 5 bases and J gave up 3 bases, with 14 bases separating them. The CDR3 has 14 residues. Germline-derived CDR1 and CDR2 are SGHKS and YYEKEE (reference sequence). As DNA, the CDR3 is TGTGCCAGCAGTCGGGACCCAGGGGACACTGAAGCTTTCTTT. This gives the protein CASSRDPGDTEAFF.

The gene calls are TRBV9 and TRBJ2-7; perhaps TRBD2 as D (5 bases). The CDR3 extends over 15 amino acids. The V gene lost 3 bases and the J gene lost 0 bases, with 13 bases spanning the gap. Per germline, CDR1 SGDLS and CDR2 YYNGEE. CDR3 amino acids: CASSAETGSSYEQYF. The CDR3 nucleotides read TGTGCCAGCAGCGCCGAGACGGGAAGCTCCTACGAGCAGTACTTC.

The chain couples TRBV28 to TRBJ2-2; 11 nucleotides agree with TRBD2. J lost 4 bases, V lost 4 bases, and 14 bases had no gene match. The CDR3 loop spans 19 amino acids. CDR1 and CDR2 from the germline V gene are MDHEN and SYDVKM. The CDR3 here is CASSSPVSGGAYGTGELFF. The CDR3, as DNA: TGTGCCAGCAGTTCCCCCGTTAGCGGGGGGGCCTATGGCACCGGGGAGCTGTTTTTT.

This clone showed up just a few times. This chain connects TRBV7-9 to TRBJ1-1; possible D gene TRBD1, 5 bases. The V gene lost 5 bases and the J gene lost 3 bases, with 13 bases spanning the gap. Germline values: CDR1 SEHNR, CDR2 FQNEAQ (reference sequence). The CDR3 is 14 amino acids. The CDR3 spells CASSPSGGDTEAFF. The CDR3, as DNA: TGTGCCAGCAGCCCCTCGGGGGGGGACACTGAAGCTTTCTTT. The entire variable domain, with the rest obtained from reference TRBV7-9 and TRBJ1-1, is as follows: DTGVSQNPRHKITKRGQNVTFRCDPISEHNRLYWYRQTLGQGPEFLTYFQNEAQLEKSRLLSDRFSAERPKGSFSTLEIQRTEQGDSAMYLCASSPSGGDTEAFFGQGTRLTVV.

V is TRBV15 and J is TRBJ2-2, with 9 bases lining up with TRBD2. The length of the CDR3 is 13 residues. Losses at the gene ends were 5 bases for V and 7 bases for J; bases not matched to a gene: 2. Germline CDR1 reads LNHNV; CDR2 reads YYDKDF (reference sequence). CDR3 sequence (DNA): TGTGCCACCAGCGCGGGGGGGAACGGGGAGCTGTTTTTT. Amino acid sequence: CATSAGGNGELFF.

The chain uses TRBV5-1 and TRBJ2-1, with 11 bases aligning to TRBD2. V gave up 5 bases and J gave up 6 bases; unmatched junction bases: 7. In germline, CDR1 is SGHRS, CDR2 YFSETQ. The length of the CDR3 is 15 residues. CDR3 nucleotide sequence: TGCGCCAGCAGACCACTAGCGGGAGCGGGCAATGAGCAGTTCTTC. Translation gives CASRPLAGAGNEQFF.

The gene calls are TRBV28 and TRBJ2-2; TRBD1 matches at 7 bases. With V trimmed by 4 bases and J by 2 bases, 4 bases remained unmatched. From germline, CDR1 is MDHEN and CDR2 SYDVKM. This CDR3 is built from 15 residues. The CDR3 reads CASSWTGYNTGELFF. Written as DNA, the CDR3 is TGTGCCAGCAGTTGGACAGGTTATAACACCGGGGAGCTGTTTTTT.

This clone appeared a single time. The chain's CDR3 is CASSSTSGTGNNEQFF. CDR3 nucleotides: TGCGCCAGCAGCTCAACATCCGGGACAGGGAACAATGAGCAGTTCTTC. This sequence joins TRBV5-1 and TRBJ2-1, with TRBD1 matching 9 bases. This CDR3 contains 16 residues. V lost 3 bases, J lost 5 bases, and 9 bases stayed unmatched. In germline, CDR1 is SGHRS, CDR2 YFSETQ.

The chain is built from TRBV28 and TRBJ1-2, with D possibly matching TRBD1 (5 bases). Trimming stripped 1 base from V and 8 bases from J, with 11 bases between. Germline V gene sequence: CDR1 MDHEN, CDR2 SYDVKM. The CDR3 extends over 13 amino acids. The DNA for the CDR3 is TGTGCCAGCAGTTTATCAGGGTCGCAGGGCTACACCTTC. Translated: CASSLSGSQGYTF.

This chain joins TRBV6-1 and TRBJ2-1; 10 bases map to TRBD2. The length of the CDR3 is 17 residues. Germline V gene sequence: CDR1 MNHNS, CDR2 SASEGT. V trimming: 4 bases; J trimming: 7 bases; junction bases outside the gene matches: 13. The DNA for the CDR3 is TGTGCCAGCAGTGGGACTAGCGGTGCTATGGAAGGGAATGAGCAGTTCTTC. Translating it yields CASSGTSGAMEGNEQFF.